This TCR beta chain was sequenced in a study of shared clonotypes between healthy human individuals. Per sorted-subset replicate PCR, input was roughly 200 ng DNA, representing around 28,000 T cell genomes. Sequencing used immunoSEQ multiplex PCR; TCRdb keeps in-frame clones, though not all of them. In the table there are a few million clones, approximately 93% of which are singletons. Note on this clone: Its antigen is unknown.

Study-level findings and limits: Among the subsets, naive ones generally showed larger estimated richness than memory ones.

Only Caucasian adults living in Nashville, Tennessee made up the donor group. Germline V gene sequence: CDR1 SGHRS, CDR2 YFSETQ. Trimming removed 3 bases from V and 1 base from J; junction bases left unmatched: 17. The CDR3 is 20 amino acids. The V gene is TRBV5-1, the J gene TRBJ2-2; TRBD1 aligns across 8 bases. Material for sequencing was naive CD4+ T cells from PBMCs. Stated subset: CD45RA+ positively selected. The receptor comes from a young man in good health. Some clones in this sample may be carry-over from other donors' samples. CDR3 nucleotide sequence: TGCGCCAGCAGCTACGGTCTTATGGGACAGGCCAACCTGAACACCGGGGAGCTGTTTTTT. Protein product: CASSYGLMGQANLNTGELFF.